What follows are 12 T cell receptor beta chains derived from one specimen sequenced in a study of blood T cell repertoires in COVID-19 (dated by TCRdb to the early 2020s). The method was the immunoSEQ multiplex PCR assay. TCRdb carries this immuneACCESS record with in-frame sequences only. Its versions omit some clonotypes, under half of them owing to an unresolved V gene in the studies checked, with the rest unexplained. The sample table shows approximately 210,000 clones, and more than 75% are seen once. Jointly, the top ten make up about 17% of the sample. The sequenced sample consisted of PBMCs or T cells enriched from blood (not recorded which). All receptors derive from a woman in her forties or fifties with acute COVID-19.

This rearrangement joins TRBV7-8 to TRBJ1-3; D is unresolved. Germline V gene sequence: CDR1 SGHVS, CDR2 FQNEAQ. This CDR3 spans 11 amino acids. Trimming removed 10 bases at V and 0 bases at J, with 4 bases between. The CDR3 region is CATFSGNTIYF. CDR3 sequence (DNA): TGTGCCACCTTCTCTGGAAACACCATATATTTT.

The V call is TRBV24-1, the J call TRBJ2-3, with TRBD2 as a possible D gene (6 bases). The V end lost 2 bases, the J end lost 6 bases, and 17 bases lay between the germline ends. CDR3 length: 16 amino acids. Germline CDR1 KGHDR, CDR2 SFDVKD. The CDR3 loop reads CATSDWDGLEGDTQYF. CDR3 bases: TGTGCCACCAGTGATTGGGACGGCCTGGAGGGGGATACGCAGTATTTT.

This clone occurred many times. This sample includes further DNA sequences coding for the same CDR3. This chain links TRBV28 with TRBJ1-3; no firm D call. V was shortened by 6 bases and J by 0 bases, with 15 bases between the two germline ends. The germline V gene has CDR1 MDHEN and CDR2 SYDVKM. The CDR3 sequence is 16 residues long. The DNA for the CDR3 is TGTGCCAGCAGCACGCAGGTCCTCAGCTCTGGAAACACCATATATTTT. It codes for CASSTQVLSSGNTIYF.

The chain links TRBV18 to TRBJ2-5, with 9 bases identical to TRBD2. V lost 1 base, J lost 5 bases, and 17 bases stayed unmatched. Germline V gene sequence: CDR1 KGHSH, CDR2 LQKENI. This CDR3 spans 19 amino acids. The CDR3 DNA follows: TGTGCCAGCTCACCACTGGGTTACATTGGGACTAGCAATCCGGAGACCCAGTACTTC. It encodes CASSPLGYIGTSNPETQYF.

V is TRBV7-5 and J is TRBJ1-5. TRBV7-5 is shown as a pseudogene. This CDR3 is 16 amino acids long. CDR3 in DNA: TGTGTCAGAAGGCCCTGGGGGGGTGTTAGCAATCAGCCCCAGCATTTT. It specifies CVRRPWGGVSNQPQHF.

This clone was recorded only once. V and J are TRBV6-4 and TRBJ2-5; maybe TRBD1 (6 bases). V lost 6 bases and J lost 5, with 16 bases in between. This CDR3 is 14 amino acids long. Germline CDR1 is MRHNA and CDR2 is SNTAGT. The CDR3 reads CASRTGLTGETQYF. CDR3 bases: TGTGCCAGCAGGACAGGTTTAACCGGGGAGACCCAGTACTTC.

The chain carries TRBV18 and TRBJ1-3; 9 bases fit TRBD1. The CDR3 consists of 16 residues. V lost 6 bases, J lost 1 base, and 7 bases stayed unmatched. The V gene's germline CDR1 is KGHSH and CDR2 LQKENI. The CDR3 is CASSTGQGLSGNTIYF. CDR3 DNA: TGTGCCAGCTCCACGGGACAGGGCCTTTCTGGAAACACCATATATTTT.

This clone came up once. V gene TRBV19 combines with J gene TRBJ1-6, with 7 nucleotides matching TRBD1. This CDR3 region has 16 residues. Germline CDR1 and CDR2: LNHDA and SQIVND (reference sequence). V trimming: 2 bases; J trimming: 6 bases; junction bases outside the gene matches: 7. CDR3 nucleotide sequence: TGTGCCAGTAGTATACGTACGGGACAGTCTAATTCACCCCTCCACTTT. Translated, it gives CASSIRTGQSNSPLHF.

This chain connects TRBV10-3 to TRBJ2-3; 9 bases are shared with TRBD1. Germline assignment: CDR1 ENHRY and CDR2 SYGVKD. J lost 4 bases, V lost 4 bases, and 9 bases had no gene match. The CDR3 sequence is 16 residues long. CDR3 nucleotides: TGTGCCATCAGTGCGGGTCGAGGACAGGGGTCAGATACGCAGTATTTT. It specifies CAISAGRGQGSDTQYF.

V and J are TRBV4-2 and TRBJ2-3; 14 bases fit TRBD2. There are 16 residues in the CDR3. V dropped 0 bases and J dropped 11; count of bases not matched to a gene: 7. CDR1 and CDR2 (germline): LGHNA, YNFKEQ. This chain's CDR3 is CASSQDLGTSGGQQYF. Written as DNA, the CDR3 is TGTGCCAGCAGCCAAGATCTGGGGACTAGCGGGGGCCAGCAGTATTTT.

The V call is TRBV10-1, the J call TRBJ2-7; D remains unclear. The V end was cut by 0 bases, the J end by 4 bases, with 34 bases between. The CDR3 has 22 residues. In germline, CDR1 is WNHNN, CDR2 SYGVQD (reference sequence). The CDR3 DNA is TGCGCCAGCAGTGAGTCGATTATTCTAGTTATTTCTTGGGTGGGTGTTGGTTACGAGCAGTACGTC. The encoded protein is CASSESIILVISWVGVGYEQYV.

The rearrangement joins TRBV2 to TRBJ2-5, with a weak D call TRBD2 (5 bases). Per germline, CDR1 SNHLY and CDR2 FYNNEI. V gave up 3 bases and J gave up 4 bases, with 15 bases separating them. The CDR3 covers 15 residues. For the CDR3, the DNA is TGTGCCAGCAGTGACCCACTAGATACCCTAGAGACCCAGTACTTC. This encodes CASSDPLDTLETQYF.